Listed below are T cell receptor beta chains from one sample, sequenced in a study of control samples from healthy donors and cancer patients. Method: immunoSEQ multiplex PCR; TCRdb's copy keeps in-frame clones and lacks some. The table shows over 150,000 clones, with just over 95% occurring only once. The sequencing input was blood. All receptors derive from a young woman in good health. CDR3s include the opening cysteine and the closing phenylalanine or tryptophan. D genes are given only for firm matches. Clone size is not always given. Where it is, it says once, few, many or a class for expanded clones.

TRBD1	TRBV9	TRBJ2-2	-	TGTGCCAGCAGCGTAGGTCTAAGGGGGCCCGACACCGGGGAGCTGTTTTTT	CASSVGLRGPDTGELFF
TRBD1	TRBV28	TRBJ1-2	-	TGTGCCAGCATTGACAGGGGATTTTTCAATGGCTACACCTTC	CASIDRGFFNGYTF
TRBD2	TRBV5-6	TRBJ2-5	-	TGTGCCAGCAGCTTGGAATCTAGCGGGATGTACCAAGAGACCCAGTACTTC	CASSLESSGMYQETQYF
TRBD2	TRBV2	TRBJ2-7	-	TGTGCCAGCATGAGGCTAGCGGTGATATACGAGCAGTACTTC	CASMRLAVIYEQYF
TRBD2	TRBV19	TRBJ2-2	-	TGTGCCAGTAGTATAAGGGCGGGAGTCCTCGGGGAGCTGTTTTTT	CASSIRAGVLGELFF
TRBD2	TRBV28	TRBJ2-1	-	TGTGCCAGCCGACCTCTTAGCGGGAGGGCTGGCGAGCAGTTCTTC	CASRPLSGRAGEQFF
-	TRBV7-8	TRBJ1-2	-	TGTGCCAGCAGCTTAGTGGGGGATACATATGGCTACACCTTC	CASSLVGDTYGYTF
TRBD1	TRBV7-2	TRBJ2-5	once	TGTGCCAGCAGCTTCGACAGGGGCGGAGAGACCCAGTACTTC	CASSFDRGGETQYF
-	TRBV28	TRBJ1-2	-	TGTGCCAGCAGTTTAGGAACTGGGGGCTACACCTTC	CASSLGTGGYTF
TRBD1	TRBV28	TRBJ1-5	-	TGTGCCAGCAGTTTATTGGACAGGGGGAATCAGCCCCAGCATTTT	CASSLLDRGNQPQHF
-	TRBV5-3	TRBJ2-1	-	TGTGCCAGAAGCTTGGTATGGCGGTTAGAGTTCTTC	CARSLVWRLEFF
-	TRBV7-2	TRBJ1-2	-	TGTGCCAGCAGCTTCACGTACACAACCGACAGGCCCCGAGGCTACACCTTC	CASSFTYTTDRPRGYTF
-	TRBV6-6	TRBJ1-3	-	TGTGCCAGCAGCCTCTCGGCGGACACCATATATTTT	CASSLSADTIYF
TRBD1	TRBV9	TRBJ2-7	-	TGTGCCAGCAGCGTGGGACAGGGGCAGCAGTACTTC	CASSVGQGQQYF
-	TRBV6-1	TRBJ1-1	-	TGTGCCAGCAGTGAACCATACAGGGAACAACGTATGAACACTGAAGCTTTCTTT	CASSEPYREQRMNTEAFF
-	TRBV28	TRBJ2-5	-	TGTGCCAGCACCCCCCAGCGGTACCAAGAGACCCAGTACTTC	CASTPQRYQETQYF
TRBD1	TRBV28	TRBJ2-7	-	TGTGCCAGCAGGCAATCGACAGGGACCTACGAGCAGTACTTC	CASRQSTGTYEQYF
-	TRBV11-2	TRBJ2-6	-	TGTGCCAGCAGCTTAGATCCTCGGGTTACCTCTGGGGCCAACGTCCTGACTTTC	CASSLDPRVTSGANVLTF
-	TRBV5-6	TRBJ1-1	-	TGTGCCAGCAGCTTGAATTTATTCGCTGAAGCTTTCTTT	CASSLNLFAEAFF
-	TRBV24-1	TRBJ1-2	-	TGTGCCACCAGTGTGGCAGGGTTTGGTGGCTACACCTTC	CATSVAGFGGYTF
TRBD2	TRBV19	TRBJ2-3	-	TGTGCCAGTAATGGGGGACTAGCGGGAGACACAGATACGCAGTATTTT	CASNGGLAGDTDTQYF
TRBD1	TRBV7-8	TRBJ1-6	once	TGTGCCAGCAGCTTAGGGACAGGGTTTAGACCCCTCCACTTT	CASSLGTGFRPLHF
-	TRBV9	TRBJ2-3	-	TGTGCCAGCAGCGTCGGTCCCATGTTGGCAGATACGCAGTATTTT	CASSVGPMLADTQYF
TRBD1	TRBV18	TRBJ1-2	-	TGTGCCAGCTCACCAAACAGGGGGCCGAACTATGGCTACACCTTC	CASSPNRGPNYGYTF
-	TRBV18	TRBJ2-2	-	TGTGCCAGCTCACCAAGGACAGACACGAACACCGGGGAGCTGTTTTTT	CASSPRTDTNTGELFF
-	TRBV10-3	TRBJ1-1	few	TGTGCCATCAGTGAGGGCCAGGGGCACACATCTGAAGCTTTCTTT	CAISEGQGHTSEAFF
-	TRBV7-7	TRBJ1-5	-	TGTGCTAGCAGCTTATCTCGCGATCGGCATCAGCCCCAGCATTTT	CASSLSRDRHQPQHF
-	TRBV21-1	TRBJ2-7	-	TGTGCCAGCAGCAATCGTAGGGCAATCTCCTACGAGCAGTACTTC	CASSNRRAISYEQYF
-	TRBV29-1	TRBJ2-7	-	TGCAGCGTTGTACGGGCGGTCCCCCCCTACGAGCAGTACTTC	CSVVRAVPPYEQYF
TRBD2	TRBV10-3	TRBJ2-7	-	TGTGCCATCAGTGATCAGCGGGAGGCGTACGAGCAGTACTTC	CAISDQREAYEQYF
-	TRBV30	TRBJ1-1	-	TGTGCCTGGGGGCCTTTTGAAGCTTTCTTT	CAWGPFEAFF
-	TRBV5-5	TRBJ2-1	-	TGTGCCAGCAGCTCACGGGTGGATGAGCAGTTCTTC	CASSSRVDEQFF
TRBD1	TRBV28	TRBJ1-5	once	TGTGCCAGCAGAACCGGGACAGGGGGGAGAGATTTT	CASRTGTGGRDF
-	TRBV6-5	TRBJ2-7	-	TGTGCCAGCAGTTACGGAATTAGCTCCTACGAGCAGTACTTC	CASSYGISSYEQYF
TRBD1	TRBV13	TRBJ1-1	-	TGTGCCAGCAGCTTCAAAACAGGGGGGATAGAAGCTTTCTTT	CASSFKTGGIEAFF
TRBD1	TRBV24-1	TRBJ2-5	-	TGTGCCACCAGCAGGACAGGGGGTGGAGAGACCCAGTACTTC	CATSRTGGGETQYF
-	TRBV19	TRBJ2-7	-	TGTGCCAGTAGCCATTCAGGGGTCGAGCAGTACTTC	CASSHSGVEQYF
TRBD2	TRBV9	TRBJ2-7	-	TGTGCCAGCAGCGTTTATAGCGGGGGTGGCGAGCAGTACTTC	CASSVYSGGGEQYF
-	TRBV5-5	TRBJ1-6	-	TGTGCCAGCAGCTTGGAGCCGAGAGCCTCCTATAATTCACCCCTCCACTTT	CASSLEPRASYNSPLHF
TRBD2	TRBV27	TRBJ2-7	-	TGTGCCAGCAGTTCGGGGGGAGGTCCGGCAGGGATTTTGATCTACGAGCAGTACTTC	CASSSGGGPAGILIYEQYF
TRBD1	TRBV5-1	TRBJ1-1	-	TGCGCCAGCCTAAGAGGGACAGGGAACACTGAAGCTTTCTTT	CASLRGTGNTEAFF
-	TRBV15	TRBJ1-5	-	TGTGCCACCAGCAGAGATAATCAGCCCCAGCATTTT	CATSRDNQPQHF
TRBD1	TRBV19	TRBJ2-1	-	TGTGCCAGTATCGACCGGGACAGAGGGAGTGGTGAGCAGTTCTTC	CASIDRDRGSGEQFF
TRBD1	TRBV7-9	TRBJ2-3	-	TGTGCCAGCAGCTTTCCCGGGACAGGGAATCCCCCAGATACGCAGTATTTT	CASSFPGTGNPPDTQYF
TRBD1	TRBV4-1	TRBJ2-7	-	TGCGCCAGCAGCCACAAGCAGGGGGCTGACTACGAGCAGTACTTC	CASSHKQGADYEQYF
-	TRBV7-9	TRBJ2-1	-	TGTGCCAGCAGCCAAGACGTCTACAATGAGCAGTTCTTC	CASSQDVYNEQFF
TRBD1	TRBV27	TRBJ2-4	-	TGTGCCAGCAGTTCCCGGACAGGGTCGGTTTCCAAAAACATTCAGTACTTC	CASSSRTGSVSKNIQYF
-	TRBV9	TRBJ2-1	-	TGTGCCAGCAGCGTAACCAGTAGAAACAATGAGCAGTTCTTC	CASSVTSRNNEQFF
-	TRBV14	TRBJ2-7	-	TGTGCCAGCAGCCAAAATACAGCCTCCTACGAGCAGTACTTC	CASSQNTASYEQYF